These T cell receptor beta chains were read from a single sample in a study of immune heterogeneity within non-small cell lung tumors. Via MiXCR, TCRdb re-called the multiplex PCR reads, giving one row per CDR3 protein. The sample carries some 14,000 distinct CDR3 sequences, approximately 26% recorded once. The source material was lung tumor tissue. These receptors all come from a man aged 40-49 years with non-small cell lung cancer. Each CDR3 is given with its conserved first and last residue. D genes are given only for firm matches. Rows may omit the clone size; those that give it use once, few, many or a size class.

D gene	clone size	J gene	V gene	CDR3 DNA	CDR3 protein
.	few	TRBJ2-2	TRBV11-3	TGTGCCAGCAGCTTAAAGGCGGTAAACACCGGGGAGCTGTTTTTT	CASSLKAVNTGELFF
.	many	TRBJ1-1	TRBV6-2/TRBV6-3	TGTGCCAGCAGTTACCGGGGGGCTGGCACTGAAGCTTTCTTT	CASSYRGAGTEAFF
.	many	TRBJ1-4	TRBV12-5	TGTGCTAGTGCGGGGGACGGCTTCAATGAAAAACTGTTTTTT	CASAGDGFNEKLFF
TRBD2	few	TRBJ2-1	TRBV19	TGTGCCAGTGGGATTAGCGGGAACAATGAGCAGTTCTTC	CASGISGNNEQFF
TRBD2	medium-sized	TRBJ2-7	TRBV20-1	TGCAGTGCTCTCCGACTAGCGGGAAGCTACGAGCAGTACTTC	CSALRLAGSYEQYF
.	.	TRBJ1-1	TRBV6-2/TRBV6-3	TGTGCCACCAGTTACCAGGGCCTTAACACTGAAGCTTTCTTT	CATSYQGLNTEAFF
.	few	TRBJ1-1	TRBV27	TGTGCCAGCAGTTTTACAGGGAACACTGAAGCTTTCTTT	CASSFTGNTEAFF
TRBD2	.	TRBJ2-3	TRBV29-1	TGCAGCGTTCCATCTAGCGGGAGCACAGATACGCAGTATTTT	CSVPSSGSTDTQYF
.	few	TRBJ2-3	TRBV7-6	TGTGCCAGCAGCTTGGGTATTGGCACAGATACGCAGTATTTT	CASSLGIGTDTQYF
.	medium-sized	TRBJ1-6	TRBV7-2	TGTGCCAGCAGCCCAAGACAAGGAGGATCCTATAATTCACCCCTCCACTTT	CASSPRQGGSYNSPLHF
TRBD1	few	TRBJ1-4	TRBV20-1	TGCAGTGTCAGGGGACAGGGGGAGGCTAATGAAAAACTGTTTTTT	CSVRGQGEANEKLFF
.	once	TRBJ2-7	TRBV7-9	TGTGCCAGCCGCCCCGTGTTGCACGAGCAGTACTTC	CASRPVLHEQYF
.	medium-sized	TRBJ1-2	TRBV6-1	TGTGCCAGCAGCATGACGATGCTCGGGGGCTACACCTTC	CASSMTMLGGYTF
.	.	TRBJ2-3	TRBV25-1	TGTGCCAGCAGTGAATTGAGGAAGGGTGTCATGTTCCGCACAGATACGCAGTATTTT	CASSELRKGVMFRTDTQYF
.	.	TRBJ2-5	TRBV7-9	TGTGCCAGCAGCTCCCGGGAGTGGGGCCAAGAGACCCAGTACTTC	CASSSREWGQETQYF
.	.	TRBJ2-7	TRBV2	TGTGCCAGCATCGCGGGATCTTTAATCCTCTACGAGCAGTACTTC	CASIAGSLILYEQYF
TRBD2	.	TRBJ2-1	TRBV7-6	TGTGTTAGCAGCGCCAGCGGGAGAGAGCCCTACAATGAGCAGTTCTTC	CVSSASGREPYNEQFF
.	many	TRBJ2-7	TRBV19	TGTGCCAGTACTCCCTCCCGGGGGAACATCTACGAGCAGTACTTC	CASTPSRGNIYEQYF
.	medium-sized	TRBJ2-5	TRBV12-3/TRBV12-4	TGTGCCAGCAGTGCCGTGGGACGGAGTCAAGAGACCCAGTACTTC	CASSAVGRSQETQYF
TRBD2	medium-sized	TRBJ2-3	TRBV19	TGTGCCAGTAGTACCCGTGGGGGAGGGACCCCGGATACGCAGTATTTT	CASSTRGGGTPDTQYF
.	.	TRBJ2-6	TRBV4-1	TGCGCCAGCAGCCACAGGGGGGGCGGGGCCAACGTCCTGACTTTC	CASSHRGGGANVLTF
.	many	TRBJ1-5	TRBV5-1	TGCGCCAGCAGCTTGGCTGGGGCTGGCAATCAGCCCCAGCATTTT	CASSLAGAGNQPQHF